This T cell receptor (beta chain) was documented in a study of cytomegalovirus exposure and HLA in healthy donors. Both 60 Vbeta primers and 13 Jbeta primers went into the PCR. The data were produced by immunoSEQ multiplex PCR, yet TCRdb's version contains in-frame clones alone and is incomplete. The data show over 200,000 clones, 75% to 85% seen once. The CDR3 has 16 residues. Per the germline V gene, CDR1 is SGHTA and CDR2 is FQGNSA. V gave up 0 bases and J gave up 0 bases; unmatched junction bases: 5. The sample was PBMCs. The chain has TRBV7-2 and TRBJ2-7, with 7 bases fitting TRBD2. This sequence was found in a woman aged 55-69 years in good health and CMV-seropositive. Here the CDR3 DNA reads TGTGCCAGCAGCTTAGCCACTAGCGTATTCTCCTACGAGCAGTACTTC. This encodes CASSLATSVFSYEQYF.